This T cell receptor beta chain is drawn from a study of a mutant IDH1 vaccine in newly diagnosed glioma. About the research overall: With temozolomide cycles, or 4-6 weeks after radiotherapy alone, vaccination was started.

The CDR3 consists of 17 residues. V lost 1 base, J lost 5 bases, and 11 bases stayed unmatched. Germline V gene lookup returns CDR1 MGHRA and CDR2 YSYEKL. As to this clone: The antigen is unknown.

Clones were read by immunoSEQ multiplex PCR, and TCRdb kept only the in-frame ones, dropping some. The sample includes 33,000 or so clones, around 77% of them seen just once. Noted time point: week 35, safety follow-up. Doses comprised 300 ug of mutant IDH1 20-mer peptide each, plus topical imiquimod. This TCR was sampled from a woman aged 25 to 39 with glioma. Some clones in this sample may be carry-over from other donors' samples. Sequences were derived from PBMCs, sampled from a glioma patient whose treatment included an IDH1 peptide vaccine. This rearrangement joins TRBV4-1 to TRBJ2-3; the match to TRBD2 covers 8 bases. The CDR3 reads CASSQGPPGGVGDTQYF. DNA for the CDR3: TGCGCCAGCAGCCAAGGTCCCCCGGGGGGGGTGGGAGATACGCAGTATTTT.